What follows are 20 T cell receptor beta chains derived from one specimen sequenced in a study of control samples from healthy donors and cancer patients. Measured with immunoSEQ multiplex PCR; TCRdb has only the in-frame clones, and not every one. Of some 120,000 clones listed, approximately 90% are singletons. The sample comprised blood. The receptors were gathered from a woman in her 70s in good health.

This chain uses TRBV14 with TRBJ1-4; no definite D call. Trimming removed 2 bases at V and 0 bases at J, with 7 bases between. The V gene's germline CDR1 is SGHDN and CDR2 FVKESK. The CDR3 is 15 residues long. In nucleotides, the CDR3 is TGTGCCAGCAGCCAACAGTTCTCAACTAATGAAAAACTGTTTTTT. It specifies CASSQQFSTNEKLFF.

In its sample, this clone was seen a few times. The chain has TRBV10-1 and TRBJ2-7; D is undetermined. The germline V and J ends were trimmed by 2 bases and 3 bases, with 5 bases remaining between them. The CDR3 is 12 amino acids. Germline assignment: CDR1 WNHNN and CDR2 SYGVQD (reference sequence). The CDR3 is CASSETYYEQYF. Here the CDR3 DNA reads TGCGCCAGCAGTGAGACCTACTACGAGCAGTACTTC.

V is TRBV7-2 and J is TRBJ2-2; 9 bases are shared with TRBD1. Germline loops: CDR1 SGHTA, CDR2 FQGNSA. The CDR3 spans 15 residues. V shed 7 bases and J 7 bases; nucleotides not matched to a gene: 10. The CDR3 sequence: CASNPGQGIIGELFF. The DNA of the CDR3 is TGTGCCAGCAATCCGGGACAGGGCATAATCGGGGAGCTGTTTTTT. The variable domain in full, completed from reference TRBV7-2 and TRBJ2-2, reads GAGVSQSPSNKVTEKGKDVELRCDPISGHTALYWYRQSLGQGLEFLIYFQGNSAPDKSGLPSDRFSAERTGGSVSTLTIQRTQQEDSAVYLCASNPGQGIIGELFFGEGSRLTVL.

The chain is built from TRBV5-1 and TRBJ1-4, with no clear D. Trimming shortened V by 4 bases and J by 5 bases, and 9 bases separated the two germline ends. Germline assignment: CDR1 SGHRS and CDR2 YFSETQ. This CDR3 is built from 13 residues. CDR3 in amino acids: CASSGGPNEKLFF. The CDR3 bases are TGCGCCAGCAGCGGCGGACCGAATGAAAAACTGTTTTTT.

V usage is TRBV15 and J usage is TRBJ2-5; D gene uncertain. Germline values: CDR1 LNHNV, CDR2 YYDKDF (reference sequence). V shed 0 bases and J shed 2 bases, with 4 bases lying between them. This CDR3 region has 13 residues. The DNA of the CDR3 is TGTGCCACCAGCAGAGACCATCAAGAGACCCAGTACTTC. This codes for CATSRDHQETQYF.

The chain joins TRBV13 to TRBJ2-3; the match to TRBD2 covers 16 bases. Germline CDR1 is PRHDT and CDR2 is FYEKMQ (reference sequence). The CDR3 extends over 18 amino acids. Losses at the gene ends were 5 bases for V and 3 bases for J; bases not matched to a gene: 8. CDR3 DNA: TGTGCCAGCAGCGGTGGGACTAGCGGGGGGGCAGTTACAGATACGCAGTATTTT. Translation gives CASSGGTSGGAVTDTQYF.

This clone has only one observation. This chain connects TRBV12-3 or TRBV12-4 to TRBJ1-4; D gene uncertain. V was cut by 3 bases and J by 3 bases, with 2 bases left in between. The CDR3 covers 12 residues. The CDR3 DNA follows: TGTGCCAGCAGTTTGGCTAATGAAAAACTGTTTTTT. Translating gives CASSLANEKLFF.

The rearrangement uses TRBV15 and TRBJ1-4, with 10 positions matching TRBD1. This CDR3 has 14 residues. Germline V lookup: CDR1 LNHNV, CDR2 YYDKDF (reference sequence). V dropped 6 bases and J dropped 6; count of bases not matched to a gene: 4. For the CDR3, the DNA is TGTGCCACCAGTAGGGACAGGGGTGATGAAAAACTGTTTTTT. It codes for CATSRDRGDEKLFF.

V usage is TRBV19 and J usage is TRBJ1-5, with 8 bases lining up with TRBD1. Germline CDR1 is LNHDA and CDR2 is SQIVND (reference sequence). With 3 bases clipped from V and 4 bases from J, the junction kept 11 bases outside the gene matches. The CDR3 consists of 17 residues. The CDR3: CASSINRDRTRNQPQHF. CDR3 bases: TGTGCCAGTAGTATTAACCGGGACAGGACCCGAAATCAGCCCCAGCATTTT.

This rearrangement joins TRBV18 to TRBJ2-7; D is ambiguous. Germline V CDR1 and CDR2: KGHSH, LQKENI. V was shortened by 3 bases and J by 1 base, with 10 bases between the two germline ends. The length of the CDR3 is 14 residues. CDR3 DNA sequence: TGTGCCAGCTCACCTTCTTCCGGTTCCTACGAGCAGTACTTC. Its translation: CASSPSSGSYEQYF.

This chain joins TRBV6-5 and TRBJ1-1; 7 nucleotides align to TRBD1. The V segment lost 3 bases and the J segment 0 bases; nucleotides outside the gene matches: 4. Germline V lookup: CDR1 MNHEY, CDR2 SVGAGI. This CDR3 contains 15 residues. CDR3: CASSYRTGMNTEAFF. In DNA, the CDR3 is TGTGCCAGCAGTTATAGGACAGGAATGAACACTGAAGCTTTCTTT.

The rearrangement links TRBV3-1 (or the pseudogene TRBV3-2) to TRBJ2-1, with a tentative D call TRBD2 (6 bases). The CDR3 has 17 residues. Between the trimmed V and J ends, which lost 2 bases and 0 bases, there was a span of 14 bases. CDR1 is LGHDT and CDR2 is YNNKEL in the germline V gene (reference sequence). CDR3 DNA sequence: TGTGCCAGCAGCCAAAACGAGCGGGTAAGCTCCTACAATGAGCAGTTCTTC. Residues: CASSQNERVSSYNEQFF.

The genes are TRBV4-1 and TRBJ1-5; no reliable D call. CDR3 size: 14 residues. Germline V gene sequence: CDR1 MGHRA, CDR2 YSYEKL. V was shortened by 1 base and J by 0 bases, with 4 bases between the two germline ends. The CDR3 bases are TGCGCCAGCAGCCAAGCAGATAGCAATCAGCCCCAGCATTTT. It is translated as CASSQADSNQPQHF.

The chain employs TRBV9 and TRBJ2-1; D is ambiguous. Per germline, CDR1 SGDLS and CDR2 YYNGEE. V lost 0 bases and J lost 2, with 9 bases in between. The CDR3 spans 15 residues. CDR3 sequence reads: CASSVGGSTYNEQFF. The CDR3, as DNA: TGTGCCAGCAGCGTAGGAGGATCTACCTACAATGAGCAGTTCTTC.

The V gene is TRBV9, the J gene TRBJ2-7; unclear D gene. This CDR3 has 13 amino acids. Germline CDR1 SGDLS, CDR2 YYNGEE. Trimming removed 0 bases at V and 3 bases at J, with 7 bases between. CDR3 nucleotide sequence: TGTGCCAGCAGCGTAGGTCCCAACTACGAGCAGTACTTC. This sequence encodes CASSVGPNYEQYF. Using reference TRBV9 and TRBJ2-7 for the parts outside the CDR3, the full variable domain is DSGVTQTPKHLITATGQRVTLRCSPRSGDLSVYWYQQSLDQGLQFLIQYYNGEERAKGNILERFSAQQFPDLHSELNLSSLELGDSALYFCASSVGPNYEQYFGPGTRLTVT.

The J gene is TRBJ2-3, the V gene TRBV11-2, with D perhaps TRBD1 or TRBD2 (6 bases each). The CDR3 is made up of 15 amino acids. With 3 bases removed from V and 6 bases from J, the gap between germline ends came to 16 bases. Germline CDR1 is SGHAT and CDR2 is FQNNGV. CDR3 sequence (DNA): TGTGCCAGCAGCTTCAACTGGGGGGCCAAGGATACGCAGTATTTT. The encoded protein is CASSFNWGAKDTQYF.

The table lists this clone with a few counts. The gene calls are TRBV10-3 and TRBJ1-3, with 7 bases that match TRBD1. The CDR3 has 15 residues. With 6 bases clipped from V and 2 bases from J, the junction kept 7 bases outside the gene matches. Germline values: CDR1 ENHRY, CDR2 SYGVKD. The CDR3 loop reads CAIRPTGLAGNTIYF. The CDR3 region has the DNA TGTGCCATCAGGCCGACAGGGCTAGCTGGAAACACCATATATTTT.

The rearrangement joins TRBV19 to TRBJ1-1; D unresolved. In germline, CDR1 is LNHDA, CDR2 SQIVND (reference sequence). The V and J ends lost 6 bases and 1 base respectively, with 15 bases between them. The CDR3 totals 15 residues. The CDR3 DNA sequence: TGTGCCAGTAGCCAAAGTAGACTTCAGAACACTGAAGCTTTCTTT. Translating it yields CASSQSRLQNTEAFF.

This chain joins TRBV7-9 and TRBJ1-2, with D perhaps matching TRBD1 (5 bases). V lost 4 bases and J 5 bases, leaving 8 bases between the germline ends. The CDR3 loop spans 12 amino acids. Germline V gene sequence: CDR1 SEHNR, CDR2 FQNEAQ (reference sequence). CDR3 sequence: CASSYQGYGYTF. The DNA for the CDR3 is TGTGCCAGCAGCTATCAGGGTTATGGCTACACCTTC. Complete variable domain (other parts from reference TRBV7-9 and TRBJ1-2): DTGVSQNPRHKITKRGQNVTFRCDPISEHNRLYWYRQTLGQGPEFLTYFQNEAQLEKSRLLSDRFSAERPKGSFSTLEIQRTEQGDSAMYLCASSYQGYGYTFGSGTRLTVV.

This clone came up a few times. CDR3: CASSFGQGHQPQHF. The CDR3 DNA is TGTGCCAGCAGCTTTGGGCAGGGACATCAGCCCCAGCATTTT. This chain uses TRBV7-2 with TRBJ1-5; possibly TRBD1 for D (5 bases). Deletions cut 3 bases from V and 5 bases from J, with 11 bases between. The CDR3 has 14 amino acids. Germline CDR1 reads SGHTA; CDR2 reads FQGNSA.